Shown below are 27 T cell receptor beta chains from a single sample sequenced in a study of blood T cell repertoires in COVID-19. Sequencing used immunoSEQ multiplex PCR; TCRdb keeps in-frame clones, though not all of them. The table includes around 72,000 clones, 85% to 90% detected once. The sample was peripheral blood. The receptors were sampled from a man aged 70 or older with active or convalescent COVID-19.

The rearrangement links TRBV9 to TRBJ1-1; D is possibly TRBD1 (5 bases). This CDR3 is 13 amino acids long. The ends were cut back, 3 bases at V and 7 bases at J, with 13 bases in the middle. Looked up from germline, CDR1 is SGDLS and CDR2 is YYNGEE. This CDR3 is CASSEQAGGEAFF. The CDR3 DNA is TGTGCCAGCAGCGAACAGGCGGGGGGTGAAGCTTTCTTT.

The rearrangement joins TRBV27 to TRBJ1-2, with TRBD1 matching over 7 bases. Germline CDR1 and CDR2: MNHEY and SMNVEV (reference sequence). The CDR3 is 13 amino acids. V was pared by 2 bases and J by 8 bases, with 5 bases of the junction left unmatched. The CDR3 region is CASSLRGREGYTF. The CDR3 bases are TGTGCCAGCAGTTTAAGGGGGCGCGAGGGCTACACCTTC.

The genes are TRBV5-6 and TRBJ1-2; a possible D gene is TRBD1 (6 bases). The CDR3 totals 15 residues. Trimming took off 0 bases at V and 6 bases at J, with 15 bases between the two ends. Germline CDR1 SGHDT, CDR2 YYEEEE. The CDR3 loop reads CASSLVGQPFDGYTF. The CDR3 DNA reads as TGTGCCAGCAGCTTGGTTGGACAGCCTTTCGATGGCTACACCTTC.

This chain uses TRBV11-2 with TRBJ2-7; D perhaps matches TRBD1 (5 bases). Germline CDR1 and CDR2: SGHAT and FQNNGV. Trimming left V 4 bases short and J 3 bases short, with 19 bases between. The CDR3 runs 16 residues. CDR3 residues: CASSSAMGQGLYEQYF. As DNA, the CDR3 is TGTGCCAGCAGCTCCGCCATGGGTCAGGGCCTCTACGAGCAGTACTTC.

The rearrangement joins TRBV28 to TRBJ2-7; D gene unclear. The CDR3 has 11 amino acids. Trimming took off 7 bases at V and 7 bases at J, with 11 bases between the two ends. CDR1 is MDHEN, CDR2 SYDVKM, per germline. The CDR3 DNA reads as TGTGCCAGCACCTCCGCCCGGGAGCAGTACTTC. Translation: CASTSAREQYF.

The chain recombines TRBV24-1 with TRBJ1-2, with no clear D. Germline V lookup: CDR1 KGHDR, CDR2 SFDVKD. The CDR3 has 14 residues. Trimming shortened V by 1 base and J by 4 bases, and 9 bases separated the two germline ends. The CDR3 loop reads CATSDFGVSYGYTF. The CDR3 region has the DNA TGTGCCACCAGTGATTTCGGGGTATCCTATGGCTACACCTTC.

The chain is built from TRBV5-1 and TRBJ1-1; 11 nucleotides align to TRBD1. Germline lookup yields CDR1 SGHRS and CDR2 YFSETQ. Trimming took 4 bases from V and 6 from J; bases not matched to a gene: 8. CDR3 length: 15 residues. CDR3 sequence: CASSPQGQGASEAFF. The CDR3 nucleotides are TGCGCCAGCAGCCCCCAAGGACAGGGGGCCTCTGAAGCTTTCTTT.

The chain carries TRBV5-1 and TRBJ2-3, with a tentative D call TRBD1 (6 bases). V was shortened by 1 base and J by 1 base, with 13 bases between the two germline ends. CDR3 length: 16 residues. Germline CDR1 and CDR2: SGHRS and YFSETQ. The CDR3, as DNA: TGCGCCAGCAGCTTGTCAGGGGTTGGCGGCACAGATACGCAGTATTTT. Translated: CASSLSGVGGTDTQYF.

This rearrangement joins TRBV7-6 to TRBJ2-7; D gene unclear. In germline, CDR1 is SGHVS, CDR2 FNYEAQ. The CDR3 extends over 13 amino acids. Trimming removed 1 base from V and 4 bases from J, with 8 bases in between. Written as DNA, the CDR3 is TGTGCCAGCAGCTTAGAGCTCTCGTACGAGCAGTACTTC. This gives the protein CASSLELSYEQYF.

This clone was seen only once. This chain connects TRBV28 to TRBJ1-2; the match to TRBD1 covers 10 bases. Looked up from germline, CDR1 is MDHEN and CDR2 is SYDVKM. With V trimmed by 7 bases and J by 7 bases, 3 bases remained unmatched. The CDR3 length is 12 residues. Here the CDR3 DNA reads TGTGCCAGCAAGACAGGGGGCCCTGGCTACACCTTC. As protein: CASKTGGPGYTF.

The J gene is TRBJ2-1, the V gene TRBV11-2, with D perhaps TRBD1 (5 bases). Between the trimmed V and J ends, which lost 4 bases and 5 bases, there was a span of 15 bases. The germline V gene encodes CDR1 SGHAT and CDR2 FQNNGV. This CDR3 contains 15 residues. CDR3 sequence reads: CASSYTRTQDNEQFF. CDR3 nucleotide sequence: TGTGCCAGCAGCTACACCCGGACACAAGACAATGAGCAGTTCTTC.

J is TRBJ1-1 and V is TRBV6-5; D is unresolved. Germline CDR1 reads MNHEY; CDR2 reads SVGAGI. This CDR3 contains 16 residues. Trimming cost V 0 bases and J 0 bases, with 11 bases left between them. CDR3 nucleotides: TGTGCCAGCAGTTACTCGTCTGACACCTTGAACACTGAAGCTTTCTTT. This sequence encodes CASSYSSDTLNTEAFF.

V gene TRBV19 combines with J gene TRBJ1-6; TRBD1 aligns across 7 bases. Germline V gene data show CDR1 as LNHDA and CDR2 as SQIVND (reference sequence). This CDR3 contains 16 residues. V shed 5 bases and J 5 bases; nucleotides not matched to a gene: 9. The DNA for the CDR3 is TGTGCCAGTAGTTCCTCCGGGACAGACCATAATTCACCCCTCCACTTT. Amino acids: CASSSSGTDHNSPLHF.

The chain carries TRBV6-4 and TRBJ2-2; maybe TRBD1 (5 bases). Germline V gene lookup returns CDR1 MRHNA and CDR2 SNTAGT. Trimming took 4 bases from V and 1 from J, leaving 10 bases between them. The CDR3 totals 15 residues. This CDR3 reads CASSVWGGNTGELFF. Here the CDR3 DNA reads TGTGCCAGCAGTGTGTGGGGCGGGAACACCGGGGAGCTGTTTTTT.

The chain carries TRBV2 and TRBJ1-5; 9 bases are a match to TRBD1. The length of the CDR3 is 14 residues. The trim removed 3 bases at V and 6 bases at J, leaving 3 bases unmatched. Looked up from germline, CDR1 is SNHLY and CDR2 is FYNNEI. CDR3 residues: CASSDDRGSQPQHF. As DNA, the CDR3 is TGTGCCAGCAGTGATGACAGGGGGAGTCAGCCCCAGCATTTT. Using reference TRBV2 and TRBJ1-5 for the parts outside the CDR3, the full variable domain is EPEVTQTPSHQVTQMGQEVILRCVPISNHLYFYWYRQILGQKVEFLVSFYNNEISEKSEIFDDQFSVERPDGSNFTLKIRSTKLEDSAMYFCASSDDRGSQPQHFGDGTRLSIL.

V and J are TRBV12-3 or TRBV12-4 and TRBJ1-5, with unresolved D. The germline V and J ends were trimmed by 6 bases and 1 base, with 7 bases remaining between them. This CDR3 spans 13 amino acids. CDR3 sequence: CASRSGSNQPQHF. For the CDR3, the DNA is TGTGCCAGCAGATCAGGAAGCAATCAGCCCCAGCATTTT.

The chain has TRBV15 and TRBJ2-2, with TRBD1 matching over 9 bases. Germline CDR1 reads LNHNV; CDR2 reads YYDKDF (reference sequence). Losses at the gene ends were 8 bases for V and 5 bases for J; bases not matched to a gene: 6. The CDR3 consists of 14 residues. The CDR3 protein is CATGNRGRTGELFF. In nucleotides, the CDR3 is TGTGCCACCGGGAACAGGGGGCGGACCGGGGAGCTGTTTTTT.

This chain links TRBV9 with TRBJ2-7; 10 nucleotides match TRBD1. Trimming at V came to 2 bases and at J to 5 bases, leaving 7 bases not matched to a gene. The CDR3 spans 15 residues. CDR1 and CDR2 (germline): SGDLS, YYNGEE. In DNA form, the CDR3 reads TGTGCCAGCAGCGTTAGTGGGGACAGGGGCCACGAGCAGTACTTC. Translated: CASSVSGDRGHEQYF.

The J gene is TRBJ1-5, the V gene TRBV28; the match to TRBD1 covers 7 bases. The CDR3 length is 13 residues. From germline, CDR1 is MDHEN and CDR2 SYDVKM. V was pared by 6 bases and J by 9 bases, with 8 bases of the junction left unmatched. The chain's CDR3 is CASRLTGVRPQHF. The CDR3 nucleotides read TGTGCCAGCAGACTCACAGGGGTCCGGCCCCAGCATTTT.

The CDR3 spells CASSSPSGKRDTQYF. The CDR3 coding sequence is TGTGCCAGCAGTTCTCCTAGCGGGAAGAGAGATACGCAGTATTTT. This rearrangement joins TRBV27 to TRBJ2-3, with 9 bases fitting TRBD2. Germline trimming cut 4 bases from V and 5 bases from J; bases unmatched to any gene: 7. CDR3 length: 15 residues. CDR1 and CDR2 (germline): MNHEY, SMNVEV (reference sequence).

This chain joins TRBV7-8 and TRBJ2-7; 7 bases are a match to TRBD2. Per the germline V gene, CDR1 is SGHVS and CDR2 is FQNEAQ. Unmatched junction bases numbered 7, after V lost 1 base and J lost 4 bases. The CDR3 consists of 15 residues. The DNA for the CDR3 is TGTGCCAGCAGCTTAGTGGGGGAGGGTGGGTACGAGCAGTACTTC. Its protein product is CASSLVGEGGYEQYF.

This sequence joins TRBV6-5 and TRBJ2-2, with D perhaps TRBD2 (5 bases). CDR3 length: 11 residues. Trimming shortened V by 11 bases and J by 6 bases, and 10 bases separated the two germline ends. Germline V lookup: CDR1 MNHEY, CDR2 SVGAGI. In nucleotides, the CDR3 is TGTGCCTCAGGACTTTCCGGGGAGCTGTTTTTT. This gives the protein CASGLSGELFF.

The genes are TRBV30 and TRBJ2-3; D gene uncertain. Germline lookup yields CDR1 GTSNPN and CDR2 SVGIG (reference sequence). Trimming shortened V by 2 bases and J by 5 bases, and 5 bases separated the two germline ends. This CDR3 region has 11 residues. DNA for the CDR3: TGTGCCTGGAGTAATAGAGATACGCAGTATTTT. It codes for CAWSNRDTQYF.

In its sample, this clone was seen a few times. The rearrangement links TRBV27 to TRBJ2-7; the match to TRBD1 covers 7 bases. This CDR3 contains 15 residues. V was pared by 3 bases and J by 2 bases, with 7 bases of the junction left unmatched. From germline, CDR1 is MNHEY and CDR2 SMNVEV (reference sequence). CDR3 amino acids: CASSLGTATAYEQYF. The CDR3 region has the DNA TGTGCCAGCAGTTTGGGGACAGCGACAGCCTACGAGCAGTACTTC.

The DNA of the CDR3 is TGTGCCAGCAGCCCCCGGGACACGGGAGGTGGCTACACCTTC. This translates into CASSPRDTGGGYTF. The chain employs TRBV3-1 (or the pseudogene TRBV3-2) and TRBJ1-2, with D tentatively TRBD1 (6 bases). The germline V and J ends were trimmed by 4 bases and 7 bases, with 16 bases remaining between them. The CDR3 is 14 residues long. Germline values: CDR1 LGHDT, CDR2 YNNKEL (reference sequence).

This sequence joins TRBV14 and TRBJ2-2; 9 nucleotides match TRBD1. In germline, CDR1 is SGHDN, CDR2 FVKESK. The trim removed 0 bases at V and 1 base at J, leaving 9 bases unmatched. The CDR3 spans 19 residues. The CDR3 protein is CASSQDLIGTGWNTGELFF. The CDR3 nucleotides are TGTGCCAGCAGCCAAGATTTGATTGGGACAGGGTGGAACACCGGGGAGCTGTTTTTT.

This clone appeared a few times. V gene TRBV10-3 combines with J gene TRBJ2-2; 8 bases map to TRBD1. This CDR3 has 14 amino acids. From germline, CDR1 is ENHRY and CDR2 SYGVKD. V lost 7 bases, J lost 1 base, and 2 bases stayed unmatched. The DNA for the CDR3 is TGTGCCATCAAGGGGACAGGGAACACCGGGGAGCTGTTTTTT. This encodes CAIKGTGNTGELFF.